Shown below are 14 T cell receptor beta chains from a single sample sequenced in a study of ipilimumab plus nivolumab after autologous stem cell transplantation. Clones were read by immunoSEQ multiplex PCR, and TCRdb kept only the in-frame ones, dropping some. The sample contains about 47,000 clones, 88% of which appear only once. Here the sequenced sample was PBMCs, taken in a trial of ipilimumab plus nivolumab as post-transplant consolidation. The receptors were sampled from a male donor with multiple myeloma.

CDR3 sequence (DNA): TGCGCCAGCAGCCAAGATCAGGGGGGCGCGGGTGGCTACACCTTC. Protein: CASSQDQGGAGGYTF. V is TRBV4-3 and J is TRBJ1-2, with 7 bases matching TRBD1. CDR1 is LGHNA and CDR2 is YSLEER in the germline V gene. Trimming removed 0 bases from V and 7 bases from J; junction bases left unmatched: 8. The CDR3 contains 15 residues.

The genes are TRBV20-1 and TRBJ2-7; a weak D match, TRBD2 (5 bases). Germline CDR1 reads DFQATT; CDR2 reads SNEGSKA (reference sequence). The germline V and J ends were trimmed by 0 bases and 9 bases, with 9 bases remaining between them. CDR3 length: 11 residues. The CDR3 loop reads CSAREGVGQYF. As DNA, the CDR3 is TGCAGTGCTAGAGAGGGAGTGGGGCAGTACTTC.

The chain joins TRBV4-1 to TRBJ1-2; D not resolved. Germline CDR1 is MGHRA and CDR2 is YSYEKL. Trimming shortened V by 2 bases and J by 5 bases, and 12 bases separated the two germline ends. The CDR3 contains 14 residues. The CDR3 coding sequence is TGCGCCAGCAGCCAACTAAGGCTCTCGTATGGCTACACCTTC. It yields the protein CASSQLRLSYGYTF.

This clone was observed a single time. As DNA, the CDR3 is TGTGCCAGCAGTCGGGACAGGGTCTCGGGGGGGGAGCTGTTTTTT. Translating it yields CASSRDRVSGGELFF. J is TRBJ2-2 and V is TRBV27; 9 bases match TRBD1. Trimming at V came to 5 bases and at J to 8 bases, leaving 9 bases not matched to a gene. Germline loops: CDR1 MNHEY, CDR2 SMNVEV (reference sequence). The CDR3 is made up of 15 amino acids.

The chain employs TRBV2 and TRBJ2-7; 7 bases align to TRBD1. V lost 10 bases to trimming and J lost 6 bases; unmatched junction nucleotides: 12. The length of the CDR3 is 13 residues. Germline CDR1 is SNHLY and CDR2 is FYNNEI. The chain's CDR3 is CATTTGPGIEQYF. As DNA, the CDR3 is TGTGCCACCACGACAGGGCCGGGGATCGAGCAGTACTTC. Filled out from reference TRBV2 and TRBJ2-7, the complete variable domain reads EPEVTQTPSHQVTQMGQEVILRCVPISNHLYFYWYRQILGQKVEFLVSFYNNEISEKSEIFDDQFSVERPDGSNFTLKIRSTKLEDSAMYFCATTTGPGIEQYFGPGTRLTVT.

The chain carries TRBV6-1 and TRBJ1-4; no clear D gene. Deletions cut 6 bases from V and 6 bases from J, with 17 bases between. The CDR3 totals 15 residues. Germline values: CDR1 MNHNS, CDR2 SASEGT. The CDR3 spells CASSEHRATDEKLFF. The CDR3 DNA reads TGTGCCAGCAGCGAACACCGGGCCACTGATGAAAAACTGTTTTTT.

A word on this clone: Other DNA sequences in this specimen translate into the identical CDR3. The rearrangement joins TRBV18 to TRBJ1-3, with 8 bases aligning to TRBD1. Trimming took 2 bases from V and 3 from J; bases not matched to a gene: 0. This CDR3 has 14 amino acids. Germline values: CDR1 KGHSH, CDR2 LQKENI. CDR3 DNA sequence: TGTGCCAGCTCACCAGACAGGGGTGGAAACACCATATATTTT. It codes for CASSPDRGGNTIYF.

The genes are TRBV4-1 and TRBJ2-1, with TRBD2 matching over 10 bases. The CDR3 has 17 amino acids. Germline values: CDR1 MGHRA, CDR2 YSYEKL. Trimming removed 1 base from V and 6 bases from J; junction bases left unmatched: 9. The DNA of the CDR3 is TGCGCCAGCAGCCAAGCAGCGGGGGGGCCGGCGGGCAATGAGCAGTTCTTC. Translated, it gives CASSQAAGGPAGNEQFF.

V usage is TRBV7-9 and J usage is TRBJ2-3, with 9 bases that match TRBD1. Per germline, CDR1 SEHNR and CDR2 FQNEAQ (reference sequence). V shed 6 bases, J shed 0 bases, and the junction held 4 bases outside the gene matches. This CDR3 comprises 15 residues. CDR3 DNA sequence: TGTGCCAGCAGTTTGACAGGGGGGAGCACAGATACGCAGTATTTT. Translating gives CASSLTGGSTDTQYF.

This chain links TRBV13 with TRBJ2-7; D gene uncertain. V gave up 5 bases and J gave up 5 bases, with 7 bases separating them. The CDR3 has 11 amino acids. The germline V gene has CDR1 PRHDT and CDR2 FYEKMQ (reference sequence). The CDR3 DNA sequence: TGTGCCAGCAGCCAGACCCACGAGCAGTACTTC. This encodes CASSQTHEQYF.

This clone occurred once. This chain joins TRBV4-3 and TRBJ1-2; 7 nucleotides align to TRBD1. V gave up 4 bases and J gave up 5 bases; unmatched junction bases: 10. Germline V lookup: CDR1 LGHNA, CDR2 YSLEER. The CDR3 runs 15 residues. CDR3 loop: CASSPGGQGRYGYTF. The DNA of the CDR3 is TGCGCCAGCAGCCCAGGGGGGCAGGGGAGATATGGCTACACCTTC.

This chain joins TRBV5-3 and TRBJ1-1, with no clear D. TRBV5-3 is flagged as an ORF with uncertain function. Trimming left V 2 bases short and J 10 bases short, with 9 bases between. The CDR3 contains 11 residues. The CDR3 is CARSFLGRAFF. CDR3 nucleotide sequence: TGTGCCAGAAGCTTTCTGGGGAGAGCTTTCTTT.

The chain links TRBV28 to TRBJ1-5; maybe TRBD1 (6 bases). Germline V lookup: CDR1 MDHEN, CDR2 SYDVKM. The germline V and J ends were trimmed by 3 bases and 7 bases, with 13 bases remaining between them. The CDR3 extends over 14 amino acids. CDR3 amino acids: CASSFTRGGQPQHF. The CDR3, as DNA: TGTGCCAGCAGTTTCACTCGAGGGGGGCAGCCCCAGCATTTT.

The chain couples TRBV15 to TRBJ2-1; 9 bases line up with TRBD1. The germline gives CDR1 LNHNV, CDR2 YYDKDF (reference sequence). This CDR3 comprises 17 residues. J lost 8 bases, V lost 6 bases, and 17 bases had no gene match. The CDR3 DNA follows: TGTGCCACCAGTGGGGGAGCCGGGACAGGGAAGGGAGATGAGCAGTTCTTC. Residues: CATSGGAGTGKGDEQFF.